One and the same sample provided the 15 T cell receptor beta chains below, sequenced in a study of shared clonotypes between healthy human individuals. Clones were read by immunoSEQ multiplex PCR, and TCRdb kept only the in-frame ones, dropping some. Of about 1 million clones in the sample, roughly 70% are singletons; the top ten hold 1.5%. The sequencing input was memory CD4+ T cells sorted from blood. Subset of the sample: CD45RA-negative fraction. All receptors come from a man aged 18 to 35 in good health.

This sequence joins TRBV6-4 and TRBJ2-2; D tentatively fits TRBD1 or TRBD2 (6 bases each). Germline V gene lookup returns CDR1 MRHNA and CDR2 SNTAGT. CDR3 length equals 14 residues. V lost 4 bases to trimming and J lost 5 bases, with 11 bases between them. The CDR3 coding sequence is TGTGCCAGCAGTGCAAAAGGGGGGACCGGGGAGCTGTTTTTT. Its protein is CASSAKGGTGELFF.

This clone was found many times. V and J are TRBV7-8 and TRBJ2-1, with 8 bases matching TRBD2. Per the germline V gene, CDR1 is SGHVS and CDR2 is FQNEAQ. The trim removed 2 bases at V and 4 bases at J, leaving 7 bases unmatched. This CDR3 contains 16 residues. The CDR3 nucleotides are TGTGCCAGCAGCTTATTTAGCGGGATTTTTTACAATGAGCAGTTCTTC. Translating gives CASSLFSGIFYNEQFF.

The V and J genes are TRBV7-6 and TRBJ2-5, with D uncertain. Germline V CDR1 and CDR2: SGHVS, FNYEAQ. CDR3 length equals 13 residues. V was shortened by 2 bases and J by 2 bases, with 6 bases between the two germline ends. CDR3 sequence: CASSLSYQETQYF. The CDR3 coding sequence is TGTGCCAGCAGCTTATCTTATCAAGAGACCCAGTACTTC.

The chain uses TRBV7-2 and TRBJ2-3; D remains unclear. Germline CDR1 and CDR2: SGHTA and FQGNSA. The CDR3 has 14 amino acids. V lost 10 bases, J lost 2 bases, and 16 bases lay in between. The DNA for the CDR3 is TGTGCCACCTCTAGGGTGCTGCACACAGATACGCAGTATTTT. This gives the protein CATSRVLHTDTQYF.

The gene calls are TRBV5-1 and TRBJ2-3; D gene unclear. Germline-derived CDR1 and CDR2 are SGHRS and YFSETQ. The ends were cut back, 2 bases at V and 0 bases at J, with 7 bases in the middle. The CDR3 extends over 14 amino acids. The CDR3 loop reads CASSFRQSTDTQYF. As DNA, the CDR3 is TGCGCCAGCAGCTTCCGGCAGAGCACAGATACGCAGTATTTT.

Remarks on this clone: This specimen includes other DNA sequences encoding the same CDR3. This chain uses TRBV6-5 with TRBJ2-7; D might be TRBD2 (5 bases). V was cut by 0 bases and J by 3 bases, with 6 bases left in between. Germline loops: CDR1 MNHEY, CDR2 SVGAGI. The CDR3 extends over 13 amino acids. The CDR3 coding sequence is TGTGCCAGCAGTTACTCCCGGGGCTACGAGCAGTACTTC. Translated, it gives CASSYSRGYEQYF.

The rearrangement joins TRBV30 to TRBJ2-2; 7 bases fit TRBD2. V trimming: 0 bases; J trimming: 6 bases; junction bases outside the gene matches: 10. The CDR3 sequence is 16 residues long. CDR1 and CDR2 from the germline V gene are GTSNPN and SVGIG (reference sequence). The DNA of the CDR3 is TGTGCCTGGAGTGTACGGGAAGCGGGAAGATCCGGGGAGCTGTTTTTT. Residues: CAWSVREAGRSGELFF.

The chain employs TRBV25-1 and TRBJ1-5; possible D gene TRBD1, 5 bases. The V end was cut by 3 bases, the J end by 2 bases, with 14 bases between. Germline V CDR1 and CDR2: MGHDK, SYGVNS. The CDR3 spans 16 residues. The CDR3 DNA reads TGTGCCAGCAGTGACCCTTCCGGGACGGGCAATCAGCCCCAGCATTTT. Protein sequence: CASSDPSGTGNQPQHF.

The V and J genes are TRBV7-8 and TRBJ2-1; no firm D call. The CDR3 totals 12 residues. CDR1 and CDR2 from the germline V gene are SGHVS and FQNEAQ. The V end lost 0 bases, the J end lost 6 bases, and 3 bases lay between the germline ends. The CDR3 sequence is CASSLAFNEQFF. CDR3 DNA: TGTGCCAGCAGCTTAGCGTTCAATGAGCAGTTCTTC.

The chain employs TRBV4-3 and TRBJ1-6; a weak D match, TRBD1 (5 bases). V lost 0 bases and J lost 7, with 10 bases in between. This CDR3 region has 15 residues. CDR1 is LGHNA, CDR2 YSLEER, per germline. CDR3 protein: CASSQDPGKNSPLHF. The CDR3 coding sequence is TGCGCCAGCAGCCAAGACCCAGGGAAAAATTCACCCCTCCACTTT.

The genes are TRBV11-2 and TRBJ1-6; D uncertain. CDR1 is SGHAT and CDR2 is FQNNGV in the germline V gene. The CDR3 covers 16 residues. Trimming removed 1 base at V and 9 bases at J, with 16 bases between. The CDR3 is CASSLAAGKSGSPLHF. DNA of the CDR3: TGTGCCAGCAGCTTAGCGGCAGGAAAATCGGGTTCACCCCTCCACTTT.

The chain combines TRBV9 with TRBJ2-3, with 11 positions matching TRBD1. The CDR3 contains 13 residues. V trimming: 4 bases; J trimming: 13 bases; junction bases outside the gene matches: 8. The germline gives CDR1 SGDLS, CDR2 YYNGEE. CDR3 protein: CASSPQPGQGEYF. The CDR3 DNA reads TGTGCCAGCAGCCCTCAACCGGGACAGGGGGAGTATTTT.

The V call is TRBV7-8, the J call TRBJ2-5, with D uncertain. The CDR3 is made up of 16 amino acids. CDR1 SGHVS and CDR2 FQNEAQ come from the germline V gene. V shed 2 bases and J shed 5 bases, with 18 bases lying between them. CDR3 in amino acids: CASSLWVGGPSETQYF. In nucleotides, the CDR3 is TGTGCCAGCAGCTTATGGGTGGGCGGCCCTTCGGAGACCCAGTACTTC.

This clone came up once. Other nucleotide sequences from this sample produce the same CDR3. V gene TRBV6-5 combines with J gene TRBJ2-1, with TRBD2 matching 11 bases. Germline trimming cut 6 bases from V and 10 bases from J; bases unmatched to any gene: 8. Germline V gives CDR1 MNHEY, CDR2 SVGAGI. CDR3 size: 14 residues. The CDR3 sequence is CASRLAGGTLEQFF. The CDR3 bases are TGTGCCAGCAGATTAGCGGGAGGGACGCTGGAGCAGTTCTTC.

The gene calls are TRBV6-6 and TRBJ2-7; 7 positions agree with TRBD1. Trimming at V came to 2 bases and at J to 6 bases, leaving 1 base not matched to a gene. CDR3 length: 12 residues. Germline V lookup: CDR1 MNHNY, CDR2 SVGAGI (reference sequence). CDR3 in amino acids: CASSYRGPEQYF. The CDR3 DNA reads TGTGCCAGCAGTTACAGGGGGCCCGAGCAGTACTTC.